Below, 27 T cell receptor beta chains from the same sample are listed, as sequenced in a study of CD8+ T cells in alopecia areata. RNA was extracted and reverse transcribed into cDNA as the sequencing template. Generated by immunoSEQ multiplex PCR, the TCRdb table keeps only in-frame clones and is missing some. The sample yields about 110,000 clones, without any singletons. Sequencing input: lesional skin. The source of these receptors is a C3H/HeJ mouse with alopecia areata. The strain bears MHC haplotype H2-k.

This clone has a handful of counts. All gene names here are mouse names. The read halts 4 residues ahead of the CDR3 end, with the missing end drawn from the germline J gene. The J gene is TRBJ2-4, the V gene TRBV13-3; D unclear. The CDR3 is made up of 15 amino acids. Germline-derived CDR1 and CDR2 are NNHDY and SYVADS. V shed 1 base and J shed 0 bases, with 9 bases lying between them. The CDR3 protein is CASSDHDKSQNTLYF. The DNA read from the CDR3 is TGTGCCAGCAGTGATCATGACAAAAGTCAAAAC. Variable domain in full (rest from reference TRBV13-3 and TRBJ2-4): EAAVTQSPRSKVAVTGGKVTLSCHQTNNHDYMYWYRQDTGHGLRLIHYSYVADSTEKGDIPDGYKASRPSQENFSLILELASLSQTAVYFCASSDHDKSQNTLYFGAGTRLSVL.

Remarks on this clone: Gene and germline names: mouse. With the read ending 4 residues before the CDR3 end, the germline J gene is used to fill in that end. The genes are TRBV13-1 and TRBJ2-1; 9 positions match TRBD2. The trim removed 4 bases at V and 5 bases at J, leaving 1 base unmatched. The germline CDR1 and CDR2 sequences are NSHNY and SYGAGN. This CDR3 spans 13 amino acids. CDR3 DNA (partial): TGTGCCAGCAGTCGGGACTGGGATGCT. Translated: CASSRDWDA. The full CDR3 is CASSRDWDAEQFF.

A few counts support this clone. These gene names are mouse names. The read halts 4 residues ahead of the CDR3 end, with the missing end drawn from the germline J gene. The chain links TRBV13-3 to TRBJ2-2; D may be TRBD2 (7 bases). The germline V gene encodes CDR1 NNHDY and CDR2 SYVADS. V was shortened by 5 bases and J by 2 bases, with 13 bases between the two germline ends. The CDR3 is 15 residues long. This CDR3 reads CASRKGGFNTGQLYF. The sequenced part of the CDR3 DNA is TGTGCCAGCAGGAAGGGGGGGTTTAACACCGGG.

This clone was detected a few times. Gene names and germline match the mouse. The observed sequence ends 4 residues before the CDR3 terminus, with the missing tail filled in from the germline J gene. The chain carries TRBV17 and TRBJ2-5; TRBD1 is a possible D gene (6 bases). The V gene's germline CDR1 is MNHDT and CDR2 YYDKIL. CDR3 length: 14 amino acids. Trimming took 5 bases from V and 0 from J, leaving 9 bases between them. CDR3 DNA (partial): TGTGCTAGCAGTCGGACAGTTAACCAAGAC. This encodes CASSRTVNQD. The full CDR3 protein is CASSRTVNQDTQYF. The full variable domain, completed using reference TRBV17 and TRBJ2-5, is DTTVKQNPRYKLARVGKPVNLICSQTMNHDTMYWYQKKPNQAPKLLLFYYDKILNREADTFEKFQSSRPNNSFCSLYIGSAGLEYSAMYLCASSRTVNQDTQYFGPGTRLLVL.

With regard to this clone: Mouse gene names apply. The read comes to an end 4 residues before the CDR3 does, leaving the germline J gene to fill in the end. This chain uses TRBV14 with TRBJ2-1; TRBD2 aligns across 7 bases. The CDR3 loop spans 15 amino acids. V was pared by 4 bases and J by 0 bases, with 4 bases of the junction left unmatched. Per germline, CDR1 SGHDT and CDR2 FRDEAV. CDR3 loop: CASSPDWVNYAEQFF. The sequenced part of the CDR3 DNA is TGTGCCAGCAGTCCTGACTGGGTTAACTATGCT.

This clone has only a few counts. The germline and genes are mouse ones. The read ends 4 residues early relative to the CDR3; the germline J gene fills the gap. This chain connects TRBV1 to TRBJ2-7; TRBD2 matches at 7 bases. Germline assignment: CDR1 NSQYPW and CDR2 LRSPGD (reference sequence). This CDR3 region has 14 residues. This CDR3 reads CTCSADRTGYEQYF. The CDR3 bases that were read are TGCACCTGCAGTGCAGACCGGACTGGATAT.

On this clone itself: Genes here carry mouse names. Read sequence stops 4 residues before the CDR3 end, and the germline J gene provides the missing end. The chain links TRBV19 to TRBJ2-5; 8 nucleotides line up with TRBD2. This CDR3 has 13 amino acids. Germline CDR1 FNHDT, CDR2 SITEND (reference sequence). V shed 7 bases and J 1 base; nucleotides not matched to a gene: 2. The CDR3 loop reads CASVGGDQDTQYF. The sequenced part of the CDR3 DNA is TGTGCCAGCGTGGGGGGGGACCAAGAC. The whole variable domain, remainder taken from reference TRBV19 and TRBJ2-5, is GGIITQTPKFLIGQEGQKLTLKCQQNFNHDTMYWYRQDSGKGLRLIYYSITENDLQKGDLSEGYDASREKKSSFSLTVTSAQKNEMAVFLCASVGGDQDTQYFGPGTRLLVL.

This clone was recorded a few times. Gene names follow the mouse nomenclature. Read data end 4 residues before the CDR3 end; the end is taken from the germline J gene. V is TRBV14 and J is TRBJ2-1, with D perhaps matching TRBD1 (5 bases). The germline V gene encodes CDR1 SGHDT and CDR2 FRDEAV. The CDR3 is made up of 13 amino acids. The V gene lost 5 bases and the J gene lost 0 bases, with 6 bases spanning the gap. The CDR3 DNA, read in part, is TGTGCCAGCAGCAGGGATAACTATGCT. Protein product: CASSRDNYA. In full, the CDR3 is CASSRDNYAEQFF.

On this clone: Mouse names are used for the genes. The read gets to within 4 residues of the CDR3 end, and the germline J gene fills in the rest. The chain couples TRBV13-3 to TRBJ1-2, with 9 positions matching TRBD1. The CDR3 covers 14 residues. J lost 3 bases, V lost 2 bases, and 2 bases had no gene match. Germline V gene sequence: CDR1 NNHDY, CDR2 SYVADS. CDR3 DNA (partial): TGTGCCAGCAGTGAGAGGGACAGGGACTCC. Translation: CASSERDRDS. The entire CDR3 protein reads CASSERDRDSDYTF.

This clone showed up many times. At residue 11, the TCRdb amino acid sequence and the translated nucleotide sequence differ, so the protein here is the DNA translation. Any gene name here is a mouse gene name. The read gets to within 3 residues of the CDR3 end, and the germline J gene fills in the rest. V is TRBV13-3 and J is TRBJ1-6; D gene unclear. TRBJ1-6 is assigned to the ORF class and has an uncertain function. This CDR3 region has 14 residues. Between the trimmed V and J ends, which lost 3 bases and 3 bases, there was a span of 7 bases. Per germline, CDR1 NNHDY and CDR2 SYVADS. The CDR3 here is CASSADYYNSPLYF. CDR3 DNA (partial): TGTGCCAGCAGTGCCGACTACTATAATTCGCCC.

Concerning this clone itself: Gene names denote mouse genes. The read halts 4 residues ahead of the CDR3 end, with the missing end drawn from the germline J gene. V usage is TRBV13-3 and J usage is TRBJ1-2; the match to TRBD1 covers 7 bases. Germline CDR1 and CDR2: NNHDY and SYVADS. The CDR3 length is 12 residues. Partial CDR3 DNA: TGTGCCAGCAGGACAGGGTCGTCC. Amino acids: CASRTGSS. The whole CDR3 protein reads CASRTGSSDYTF.

This clone was found a few times. The germline and genes are mouse ones. The covered CDR3 bases are TGTGCCAGCAGTGATTTATGGGGGAATCAAAAC. Protein product: CASSDLWGNQN. The CDR3 reads in full as CASSDLWGNQNTLYF. V gene TRBV13-3 combines with J gene TRBJ2-4; tentatively, D is TRBD2 (6 bases). The read falls 4 residues short of the CDR3 end, and the missing part is taken from the germline J gene. Germline loops: CDR1 NNHDY, CDR2 SYVADS. This CDR3 is built from 15 residues. The V and J ends lost 1 base and 2 bases respectively, with 11 bases between them. The full variable domain, with the rest looked up from reference TRBV13-3 and TRBJ2-4, is EAAVTQSPRSKVAVTGGKVTLSCHQTNNHDYMYWYRQDTGHGLRLIHYSYVADSTEKGDIPDGYKASRPSQENFSLILELASLSQTAVYFCASSDLWGNQNTLYFGAGTRLSVL.

This clone has just a few counts. The gene names given are mouse names. The missing CDR3 end, 4 residues past where the read stops, is filled in from the germline J gene. The chain carries TRBV17 and TRBJ1-4; D uncertain. The ends were cut back, 5 bases at V and 5 bases at J, with 9 bases in the middle. CDR1 MNHDT and CDR2 YYDKIL come from the germline V gene. The CDR3 totals 13 residues. The covered CDR3 bases are TGTGCTAGCAGTTCAGGAAATAACGAA. Translating it yields CASSSGNNE. The full CDR3 sequence reads CASSSGNNERLFF.

This clone was counted between two and nine times. Gene names are the mouse ones. The CDR3 sequence is CASSIAAGSYEQYF. CDR3 DNA (partial): TGTGCCAGCAGTATAGCGGCAGGGTCTTAT. The chain uses TRBV19 and TRBJ2-7; a possible D gene is TRBD1 (5 bases). The read falls 4 residues short of the CDR3 end, and the missing part is taken from the germline J gene. CDR1 and CDR2 from the germline V gene are FNHDT and SITEND (reference sequence). This CDR3 spans 14 amino acids.

In the case of this clone: Genes here carry mouse names. Incomplete CDR3 DNA: TGTGCCAGCTCTCACCGGGACAAAACTTAT. Translated: CASSHRDKTY. The whole CDR3 sequence is CASSHRDKTYEQYF. The V gene is TRBV12-1, the J gene TRBJ2-7; tentatively, D is TRBD1 (6 bases). The read falls 4 residues short of the CDR3 end, and the missing part is taken from the germline J gene. CDR3 length: 14 residues. Looked up from germline, CDR1 is SGHSN and CDR2 is HYEKVE.

For this clone: Mouse germline and gene names are used. The read ends 4 residues shy of where the CDR3 ends; the end is completed using the germline J gene. V usage is TRBV13-3 and J usage is TRBJ1-2; 7 bases fit TRBD1. CDR3 size: 15 residues. Germline V gene lookup returns CDR1 NNHDY and CDR2 SYVADS. V dropped 2 bases and J dropped 3; count of bases not matched to a gene: 7. The CDR3: CASSEGGGADSDYTF. CDR3 bases read: TGTGCCAGCAGTGAAGGAGGGGGCGCCGACTCC.

For this clone: Mouse gene names and germline throughout. The read terminates 4 residues ahead of where the CDR3 ends, so the germline J gene completes it. The chain combines TRBV1 with TRBJ2-2; 8 bases align to TRBD1. Germline loops: CDR1 NSQYPW, CDR2 LRSPGD (reference sequence). The CDR3 loop spans 16 amino acids. CDR3 DNA, as far as it was read: TGCACCTGCAGTGCAGATCAGGGGGCGCTGGGCGGG. It translates to CTCSADQGALGG. The full CDR3 is CTCSADQGALGGQLYF.

Many counts were recorded for this clone. The listed genes are named as in mouse. The CDR3 here is CASSSFYAEQFF. CDR3 DNA (partial): TGTGCCAGCAGTTCCTTCTATGCT. The chain recombines TRBV13-3 with TRBJ2-1; D is uncertain. Coverage ceases 4 residues before the CDR3 finishes, and the germline J gene fills in the end. The CDR3 length is 12 residues. With 4 bases removed from V and 3 bases from J, the gap between germline ends came to 5 bases. Germline CDR1 NNHDY, CDR2 SYVADS.

As concerns this clone: Translating the DNA gives a protein that differs from the TCRdb entry at residue 12; the protein shown here is that DNA translation. Gene names refer to mouse genes. The CDR3 end lies 3 residues beyond the end of the read and is filled in from the germline J gene. The gene calls are TRBV19 and TRBJ1-6, with 9 bases lining up with TRBD1. TRBJ1-6 is an ORF for which the function is uncertain. The CDR3 has 15 residues. Germline V gene lookup returns CDR1 FNHDT and CDR2 SITEND (reference sequence). V lost 2 bases and J lost 7; bases outside the gene matches: 4. Incomplete CDR3 DNA: TGTGCCAGCAGTATGGGGACAGGGCGAAATTCGCCC. It translates to CASSMGTGRNSP. The entire CDR3 protein reads CASSMGTGRNSPLYF.

This clone was observed a handful of times. Gene names are mouse gene names. The CDR3 loop is CASSQGGLNYAEQFF. Partial CDR3 DNA: TGTGCCAGCAGTCAGGGGGGGCTGAACTATGCT. The chain has TRBV14 and TRBJ2-1; D is possibly TRBD2 (8 bases). The read terminates 4 residues before the CDR3 end, so the remaining end is supplied by the germline J gene. The CDR3 totals 15 residues. The germline V gene encodes CDR1 SGHDT and CDR2 FRDEAV. V was cut by 4 bases and J by 1 base, with 12 bases left in between.

A few counts support this clone. Mouse germline and gene names are used. The CDR3 goes on 4 residues after the read ends, and that part is filled in from the germline J gene. The rearrangement uses TRBV13-3 and TRBJ2-2, with a tentative D call TRBD2 (6 bases). V lost 4 bases and J lost 0, with 10 bases in between. Germline lookup yields CDR1 NNHDY and CDR2 SYVADS. The CDR3 extends over 15 amino acids. The CDR3 sequence: CASSTGPSNTGQLYF. The part of the CDR3 DNA that was read is TGTGCCAGCAGTACTGGGCCTTCAAACACCGGG.

This clone was found many times. Gene names and germline refer to mouse. The sequence runs out 4 residues before the end of the CDR3; the remainder is reconstructed from the germline J gene. The chain recombines TRBV13-3 with TRBJ1-2, with 10 nucleotides matching TRBD1. The CDR3 covers 15 residues. Trimming took 3 bases from V and 1 from J; bases not matched to a gene: 3. Germline V gene lookup returns CDR1 NNHDY and CDR2 SYVADS. The CDR3 sequence: CASSGGQGRNSDYTF. The covered CDR3 bases are TGTGCCAGCAGTGGGGGACAGGGGAGAAACTCC.

In this sample, this clone turned up a few times. Germline and genes here are mouse. The read falls 4 residues short of the CDR3 end, and the missing part is taken from the germline J gene. The rearrangement joins TRBV13-3 to TRBJ2-7; 13 nucleotides line up with TRBD2. Looked up from germline, CDR1 is NNHDY and CDR2 is SYVADS. This CDR3 has 14 amino acids. Incomplete CDR3 DNA: TGTGCCAGCGTGGGGACTGGGGGGGTTTAT. The encoded protein is CASVGTGGVY. The whole CDR3 region reads CASVGTGGVYEQYF.

This clone was seen a few times. Gene names denote mouse genes. The read gets to within 4 residues of the CDR3 end, and the germline J gene fills in the rest. V usage is TRBV13-3 and J usage is TRBJ1-1; TRBD1 is a possible D gene (6 bases). Looked up from germline, CDR1 is NNHDY and CDR2 is SYVADS. V lost 2 bases, J lost 1 base, and 12 bases lay in between. The CDR3 spans 15 residues. CDR3 DNA, as far as it was read: TGTGCCAGCAGTGAGGGCGGGACAAAAAACACA. Protein sequence: CASSEGGTKNT. The entire CDR3 reads CASSEGGTKNTEVFF.

Notes on this clone: Mouse germline and gene names are used. The CDR3 is cut off 4 residues early in the read; its end comes from the germline J gene. The chain couples TRBV13-3 to TRBJ2-4; D gene unclear. Germline CDR1 and CDR2: NNHDY and SYVADS. The CDR3 totals 13 residues. Here the CDR3 reads CASSDSWKNTLYF. The part of the CDR3 DNA that was read is TGTGCCAGCAGTGATTCCTGGAAAAAC.

A few counts support this clone. Genes and germline are mouse. The CDR3 end lies 4 residues beyond the end of the read and is filled in from the germline J gene. The rearrangement uses TRBV17 and TRBJ2-3, with D tentatively TRBD2 (7 bases). CDR1 and CDR2 (germline): MNHDT, YYDKIL. The V end lost 3 bases, the J end lost 2 bases, and 15 bases lay between the germline ends. The CDR3 totals 16 residues. The DNA read from the CDR3 is TGTGCTAGCAGTAGTAATGGGGGGCGCGTTGCAGAA. Translation: CASSSNGGRVAE. The CDR3 in its entirety is CASSSNGGRVAETLYF.

This clone was recorded a few times. Germline and genes: mouse. CDR3 loop: CASSEWGRGTEVFF. The CDR3 bases that were read are TGTGCCAGCAGTGAGTGGGGAAGAGGAACA. The chain employs TRBV13-1 and TRBJ1-1, with D hard to call. The CDR3 end falls 4 residues outside the read, so it is completed with the germline J gene. Germline CDR1 is NSHNY and CDR2 is SYGAGN. The CDR3 has 14 residues.